One sample yielded the 30 T cell receptor beta chains listed below, sequenced in a study of OX40 agonist ivuxolimab in advanced cancers. Sequencing used immunoSEQ multiplex PCR; TCRdb keeps in-frame clones, though not all of them. The sample lists fewer than 85,000 clones; about 78% were seen once. The source material was CD4+ or CD8+ T cells sorted from blood, sampled in a trial of the OX40 agonist ivuxolimab. The receptors were gathered from an adult with an advanced solid tumor such as melanoma, head and neck, liver or kidney cancer.

The V call is TRBV29-1, the J call TRBJ2-5; D gene uncertain. Per the germline V gene, CDR1 is SQVTM and CDR2 is ANQGSEA. The CDR3 spans 11 residues. V was pared by 3 bases and J by 4 bases, with 6 bases between. The CDR3 region is CSVDRAETQYF. The CDR3 nucleotides are TGCAGCGTTGATAGAGCAGAGACCCAGTACTTC. The variable domain in full, with the rest retrieved from reference TRBV29-1 and TRBJ2-5, is SAVISQKPSRDICQRGTSLTIQCQVDSQVTMMFWYRQQPGQSLTLIATANQGSEATYESGFVIDKFPISRPNLTFSTLTVSNMSPEDSSIYLCSVDRAETQYFGPGTRLLVL.

This clone was seen only a few times. The V call is TRBV30, the J call TRBJ2-7, with TRBD2 matching 7 bases. Losses at the gene ends were 4 bases for V and 3 bases for J; bases not matched to a gene: 9. Looked up from germline, CDR1 is GTSNPN and CDR2 is SVGIG (reference sequence). CDR3 size: 14 residues. CDR3 amino acids: CAWNYGTNVYEQYF. In DNA form, the CDR3 reads TGTGCCTGGAATTACGGGACTAACGTCTACGAGCAGTACTTC.

This clone has a handful of counts. The CDR3: CASKTSGPHNEQFF. In DNA form, the CDR3 reads TGTGCCAGCAAAACCTCGGGGCCGCACAATGAGCAGTTCTTC. The chain couples TRBV9 to TRBJ2-1; D may be TRBD1 or TRBD2 (5 bases each). The length of the CDR3 is 14 residues. Looked up from germline, CDR1 is SGDLS and CDR2 is YYNGEE. Trimming took 6 bases from V and 5 from J, leaving 15 bases between them.

The chain is built from TRBV9 and TRBJ1-5; unclear D gene. The CDR3 is 14 residues long. Trimming shortened V by 3 bases and J by 4 bases, and 11 bases separated the two germline ends. Germline loops: CDR1 SGDLS, CDR2 YYNGEE. For the CDR3, the DNA is TGTGCCAGCAGCGGAGGAGGCAGTAATCAGCCCCAGCATTTT. It codes for CASSGGGSNQPQHF.

This chain connects TRBV5-6 to TRBJ2-5; D uncertain. With 3 bases removed from V and 4 bases from J, the gap between germline ends came to 13 bases. CDR1 is SGHDT, CDR2 YYEEEE, per germline. The CDR3 is made up of 14 amino acids. CDR3 residues: CASSYSSGGETQYF. The CDR3 DNA follows: TGTGCCAGCAGCTATTCGTCGGGTGGAGAGACCCAGTACTTC.

The J gene is TRBJ2-3, the V gene TRBV6-5, with 13 positions matching TRBD2. This CDR3 is built from 16 residues. The V gene end was trimmed by 4 bases and the J gene end by 4 bases; junction bases not matched to a gene: 5. Germline CDR1 MNHEY, CDR2 SVGAGI. The CDR3 sequence is CASSFGLAGVADTQYF. The CDR3 DNA reads as TGTGCCAGCAGTTTCGGACTAGCGGGAGTTGCAGATACGCAGTATTTT.

This CDR3 is CASSPQGGELFF. The CDR3 region has the DNA TGTGCCAGCAGCCCTCAAGGCGGGGAGCTGTTTTTT. The chain employs TRBV7-7 and TRBJ2-2; D remains unclear. The CDR3 is 12 amino acids. The V end lost 5 bases, the J end lost 7 bases, and 8 bases lay between the germline ends. Germline assignment: CDR1 SSHAT and CDR2 FNYEAQ (reference sequence). The whole variable domain, filled in from reference TRBV7-7 and TRBJ2-2, reads GAGVSQSPRYKVTKRGQDVTLRCDPISSHATLYWYQQALGQGPEFLTYFNYEAQPDKSGLPSDRFSAERPEGSISTLTIQRTEQRDSAMYRCASSPQGGELFFGEGSRLTVL.

This rearrangement joins TRBV18 to TRBJ1-1; D call uncertain. Germline values: CDR1 KGHSH, CDR2 LQKENI. The ends were cut back, 3 bases at V and 1 base at J, with 6 bases in the middle. The CDR3 has 13 residues. DNA for the CDR3: TGTGCCAGCTCACCCGGCGCGAACACTGAAGCTTTCTTT. As protein: CASSPGANTEAFF.

The chain carries TRBV5-1 and TRBJ2-3; D might be TRBD1 (6 bases). V lost 4 bases and J 0 bases, leaving 12 bases between the germline ends. Germline V CDR1 and CDR2: SGHRS, YFSETQ. This CDR3 has 15 amino acids. As DNA, the CDR3 is TGCGCCAGCAGCCGTCGACAGGAGAGCACAGATACGCAGTATTTT. It specifies CASSRRQESTDTQYF.

The gene calls are TRBV10-1 and TRBJ2-2, with 8 bases matching TRBD1. This CDR3 has 15 residues. V shed 8 bases, J shed 0 bases, and the junction held 5 bases outside the gene matches. The germline V gene encodes CDR1 WNHNN and CDR2 SYGVQD (reference sequence). Here the CDR3 DNA reads TGCGCCAGCGGGCAGGGGGCTCCGAACACCGGGGAGCTGTTTTTT. Translation gives CASGQGAPNTGELFF.

The chain couples TRBV7-3 to TRBJ2-1, with TRBD2 matching over 9 bases. V lost 2 bases and J lost 7; bases outside the gene matches: 3. There are 14 residues in the CDR3. Germline V gene sequence: CDR1 SGHTA, CDR2 FQGTGA. The CDR3 region has the DNA TGTGCCAGCAGCTTAGCGGGAGGGCTTAATGAGCAGTTCTTC. Its protein product is CASSLAGGLNEQFF.

This clone was counted between two and nine times. Other DNA sequences in the same sample also yield this CDR3. The V and J genes are TRBV30 and TRBJ2-7; D unclear. V was pared by 5 bases and J by 1 base, with 9 bases between. CDR1 GTSNPN and CDR2 SVGIG come from the germline V gene (reference sequence). The CDR3 is 12 amino acids. The CDR3: CAWGRWSYEQYF. The DNA of the CDR3 is TGTGCCTGGGGTCGGTGGTCCTACGAGCAGTACTTC. The complete variable domain, with remaining parts taken from reference TRBV30 and TRBJ2-7, reads SQTIHQWPATLVQPVGSPLSLECTVEGTSNPNLYWYRQAAGRGLQLLFYSVGIGQISSEVPQNLSASRPQDRQFILSSKKLLLSDSGFYLCAWGRWSYEQYFGPGTRLTVT.

The rearrangement links TRBV4-1 to TRBJ1-5, with 10 nucleotides matching TRBD1. Germline CDR1 MGHRA, CDR2 YSYEKL. With V trimmed by 0 bases and J by 9 bases, 14 bases remained unmatched. The CDR3 length is 18 residues. The CDR3 protein is CASSQDIRGGQGTGPQHF. CDR3 DNA: TGCGCCAGCAGCCAAGATATAAGGGGGGGACAGGGGACGGGGCCCCAGCATTTT.

This clone was counted once. The J gene is TRBJ2-3, the V gene TRBV5-1; tentative D call: TRBD2 (5 bases). The CDR3 contains 13 residues. Germline V gene sequence: CDR1 SGHRS, CDR2 YFSETQ. With 9 bases removed from V and 5 bases from J, the gap between germline ends came to 16 bases. The CDR3: CATSFGVEDTQYF. The CDR3 coding sequence is TGCGCCACCTCCTTCGGGGTGGAAGATACGCAGTATTTT.

This clone was detected only a few times. The CDR3 loop is CASSIGTSGYNEQFF. CDR3 bases: TGTGCCAGTAGTATAGGGACTAGCGGATACAATGAGCAGTTCTTC. This chain joins TRBV19 and TRBJ2-1; 10 bases are a match to TRBD2. In germline, CDR1 is LNHDA, CDR2 SQIVND (reference sequence). V gave up 1 base and J gave up 4 bases; unmatched junction bases: 1. The CDR3 is 15 residues long.

This CDR3 is CASTQTPNQPQHF. The CDR3 coding sequence is TGTGCCAGCACCCAGACCCCCAATCAGCCCCAGCATTTT. The chain carries TRBV7-2 and TRBJ1-5; no definite D call. Trimming removed 7 bases from V and 3 bases from J, with 10 bases in between. The CDR3 consists of 13 residues. The germline CDR1 and CDR2 sequences are SGHTA and FQGNSA.

This clone was counted only a few times. CDR3 amino acids: CASSFGTVIRGYTF. The DNA for the CDR3 is TGTGCCAGCAGCTTCGGGACAGTTATAAGAGGCTACACCTTC. The chain recombines TRBV5-4 with TRBJ1-2; TRBD1 aligns across 7 bases. The length of the CDR3 is 14 residues. Germline CDR1 is SGHNT and CDR2 is YYREEE (reference sequence). The V gene end was trimmed by 2 bases and the J gene end by 8 bases; junction bases not matched to a gene: 9.

The chain employs TRBV5-1 and TRBJ1-1; D is undetermined. The CDR3 totals 13 residues. The germline V gene encodes CDR1 SGHRS and CDR2 YFSETQ. Trimming took 4 bases from V and 0 from J, leaving 7 bases between them. DNA for the CDR3: TGCGCCAGCAGCGTCCAGATGAACACTGAAGCTTTCTTT. It specifies CASSVQMNTEAFF. The full variable domain, its missing parts supplied by reference TRBV5-1 and TRBJ1-1, is KAGVTQTPRYLIKTRGQQVTLSCSPISGHRSVSWYQQTPGQGLQFLFEYFSETQRNKGNFPGRFSGRQFSNSRSEMNVSTLELGDSALYLCASSVQMNTEAFFGQGTRLTVV.

The chain uses TRBV27 and TRBJ2-1, with 11 bases matching TRBD2. This CDR3 is built from 18 residues. The germline gives CDR1 MNHEY, CDR2 SMNVEV (reference sequence). V was pared by 3 bases and J by 7 bases, with 14 bases of the junction left unmatched. This CDR3 is CASSFRGGRLAGRNEQFF. The CDR3 nucleotides read TGTGCCAGCAGTTTTAGAGGCGGCCGACTAGCGGGAAGGAATGAGCAGTTCTTC.

The rearrangement joins TRBV6-5 to TRBJ1-1; tentative D call: TRBD1 (5 bases). CDR3 size: 13 residues. Germline V gene sequence: CDR1 MNHEY, CDR2 SVGAGI. Between the trimmed V and J ends, which lost 2 bases and 5 bases, there was a span of 9 bases. CDR3 residues: CASSYDQGTEAFF. Written as DNA, the CDR3 is TGTGCCAGCAGTTACGATCAGGGTACTGAAGCTTTCTTT.

This clone was counted only a few times. J is TRBJ2-7 and V is TRBV9; 9 nucleotides align to TRBD2. V gave up 0 bases and J gave up 2 bases; unmatched junction bases: 3. This CDR3 contains 15 residues. Germline V gives CDR1 SGDLS, CDR2 YYNGEE. CDR3 region: CASSVERLAAYEQYF. CDR3 DNA: TGTGCCAGCAGCGTAGAGAGACTAGCGGCCTACGAGCAGTACTTC.

This rearrangement joins TRBV27 to TRBJ1-2, with D perhaps TRBD1 (6 bases). Trimming removed 6 bases from V and 0 bases from J, with 17 bases in between. The V gene's germline CDR1 is MNHEY and CDR2 SMNVEV (reference sequence). The CDR3 is made up of 16 amino acids. The CDR3 spells CASSLTGHQANYGYTF. Here the CDR3 DNA reads TGTGCCAGCAGCCTAACGGGACACCAGGCTAACTATGGCTACACCTTC.

The chain is built from TRBV5-4 and TRBJ2-3, with 8 nucleotides matching TRBD2. From germline, CDR1 is SGHNT and CDR2 YYREEE (reference sequence). The CDR3 runs 15 residues. J lost 3 bases, V lost 4 bases, and 7 bases had no gene match. The CDR3 region is CASSLDRGGTDTQYF. CDR3 bases: TGTGCCAGCAGCCTAGATCGGGGGGGTACAGATACGCAGTATTTT. Full variable domain (missing parts from reference TRBV5-4 and TRBJ2-3): ETGVTQSPTHLIKTRGQQVTLRCSSQSGHNTVSWYQQALGQGPQFIFQYYREEENGRGNFPPRFSGLQFPNYSSELNVNALELDDSALYLCASSLDRGGTDTQYFGPGTRLTVL.

This sequence joins TRBV5-4 and TRBJ1-1; 7 bases align to TRBD1. The CDR3 loop spans 15 amino acids. Trimming at V came to 7 bases and at J to 1 base, leaving 10 bases not matched to a gene. Germline CDR1 and CDR2: SGHNT and YYREEE (reference sequence). Written as DNA, the CDR3 is TGTGCCAGCGGTTTAGGGGGCGAGGGGAACACTGAAGCTTTCTTT. As protein: CASGLGGEGNTEAFF.

The rearrangement links TRBV5-5 to TRBJ2-5; D assignment may be TRBD1 or TRBD2 (5 bases each). Trimming took 4 bases from V and 3 from J, leaving 16 bases between them. The CDR3 totals 15 residues. Germline CDR1 SGHKS, CDR2 YYEKEE (reference sequence). The CDR3 nucleotides read TGTGCCAGCAGCCGCTCCGGGGCCCGAGAAGAGACCCAGTACTTC. This translates into CASSRSGAREETQYF. The variable domain in full, completed from reference TRBV5-5 and TRBJ2-5, reads DAGVTQSPTHLIKTRGQQVTLRCSPISGHKSVSWYQQVLGQGPQFIFQYYEKEERGRGNFPDRFSARQFPNYSSELNVNALLLGDSALYLCASSRSGAREETQYFGPGTRLLVL.

The chain links TRBV5-4 to TRBJ2-7; 11 bases line up with TRBD2. CDR3 length equals 15 residues. CDR1 and CDR2 from the germline V gene are SGHNT and YYREEE (reference sequence). V shed 9 bases and J 2 bases; nucleotides not matched to a gene: 10. The CDR3 here is CATSALAGGTYEQYF. For the CDR3, the DNA is TGTGCCACCTCTGCTCTAGCGGGAGGAACCTACGAGCAGTACTTC.

The chain uses TRBV5-1 and TRBJ2-3; 7 positions match TRBD1. The V gene end was trimmed by 0 bases and the J gene end by 0 bases; junction bases not matched to a gene: 4. This CDR3 is 16 amino acids long. Germline V gene data show CDR1 as SGHRS and CDR2 as YFSETQ. The CDR3 is CASSLVGTDSTDTQYF. The CDR3 DNA is TGCGCCAGCAGCTTGGTTGGGACAGACAGCACAGATACGCAGTATTTT.

The CDR3 nucleotides are TGTGCCAGCAGCCAAGAGCGGTCTAGCACAGATACGCAGTATTTT. It encodes CASSQERSSTDTQYF. The genes are TRBV4-2 and TRBJ2-3; no clear D. V shed 0 bases and J shed 0 bases, with 7 bases lying between them. The CDR3 is 15 amino acids. Germline V gene lookup returns CDR1 LGHNA and CDR2 YNFKEQ.

The V call is TRBV7-2, the J call TRBJ1-1; tentative D call: TRBD1 (6 bases). Trimming shortened V by 3 bases and J by 10 bases, and 15 bases separated the two germline ends. Germline V gene sequence: CDR1 SGHTA, CDR2 FQGNSA. The CDR3 totals 13 residues. The CDR3 coding sequence is TGTGCCAGCAGCTTGGGGCCACAGGGTAGAGCTTTCTTT. Amino acids: CASSLGPQGRAFF. Variable domain in full (rest from reference TRBV7-2 and TRBJ1-1): GAGVSQSPSNKVTEKGKDVELRCDPISGHTALYWYRQSLGQGLEFLIYFQGNSAPDKSGLPSDRFSAERTGGSVSTLTIQRTQQEDSAVYLCASSLGPQGRAFFGQGTRLTVV.

The rearrangement links TRBV19 to TRBJ1-1; 8 bases map to TRBD1. CDR1 and CDR2 (germline): LNHDA, SQIVND (reference sequence). Germline trimming cut 3 bases from V and 1 base from J; bases unmatched to any gene: 7. The CDR3 contains 16 residues. The chain's CDR3 is CASSMPGGFSNTEAFF. The CDR3 coding sequence is TGTGCCAGTAGTATGCCAGGGGGCTTCTCGAACACTGAAGCTTTCTTT. Looking up the rest from reference TRBV19 and TRBJ1-1 gives the full variable domain: DGGITQSPKYLFRKEGQNVTLSCEQNLNHDAMYWYRQDPGQGLRLIYYSQIVNDFQKGDIAEGYSVSREKKESFPLTVTSAQKNPTAFYLCASSMPGGFSNTEAFFGQGTRLTVV.